A selection of T cell receptor beta chains follows, all from one sample in a study of blood T cell repertoires in COVID-19. Assay: immunoSEQ multiplex PCR; the TCRdb copy retains only in-frame clones and omits some. The sample has tens of thousands of clones, roughly 90% seen once. Specimen: peripheral blood. All receptors derive from a middle-aged man with COVID-19, enrolled during active disease. CDR3s include the opening cysteine and the closing phenylalanine or tryptophan. D genes are given only for firm matches.

v_call,d_call,j_call,cdr3_nt,cdr3_aa
TRBV29-1,.,TRBJ2-5,TGCAGCGTACGACAGCCGCAAGAGACCCAGTACTTC,CSVRQPQETQYF
TRBV5-1,.,TRBJ2-5,TGCGCCAGCAGCTTAACGACTGCGCGGGAGACCCAGTACTTC,CASSLTTARETQYF
TRBV24-1,TRBD2,TRBJ2-1,TGTGCCACCGACACTCGGGGGGGGAAATACAATGAGCAGTTCTTC,CATDTRGGKYNEQFF
TRBV5-5,TRBD2,TRBJ2-7,TGTGCCAGCAGCTTTCTGGCGGGGGGGCCGAGGGAGCAGTACTTC,CASSFLAGGPREQYF
TRBV6-5,.,TRBJ2-5,TGTGCCAGCAGTTACTATGCGGGTCAAGAGACCCAGTACTTC,CASSYYAGQETQYF
TRBV21-1,.,TRBJ1-5,TGTGCCAGCACCAAGGACAGGGGTCCACACCAGCCCCAGCATTTT,CASTKDRGPHQPQHF
TRBV6-5,.,TRBJ2-1,TGTGCCAGCAGCCTCAGGTTAATGGGGCCTGAGCAGTTCTTC,CASSLRLMGPEQFF
TRBV5-4,TRBD1,TRBJ1-2,TGTGCCAGCAGCTCTGGCTACAGGGGGCATGGCTACACCTTC,CASSSGYRGHGYTF
TRBV28,.,TRBJ1-3,TGTGCCAGCACCCAGCCGGGGGACTACGGAAACACCATATATTTT,CASTQPGDYGNTIYF
TRBV28,TRBD1,TRBJ1-3,TGTGCCAGCAGTGATCCACAGGGGGCGATGAGGGGAAACACCATATATTTT,CASSDPQGAMRGNTIYF
TRBV5-6,.,TRBJ1-3,TGTGCCAGCAGCTCGGACGGACTGTACTCTGGAAACACCATATATTTT,CASSSDGLYSGNTIYF
TRBV5-1,.,TRBJ2-4,TGCGCCAGCAGCTTAGGGGCAGATGCCAAAAACATTCAGTACTTC,CASSLGADAKNIQYF
TRBV12-3/TRBV12-4,TRBD1,TRBJ2-5,TGTGCCAGCAGGCCGGGACAGGTAGAGACCCAGTACTTC,CASRPGQVETQYF